This T cell receptor beta chain was sequenced for a study of blood T cells in healthy people across ages. Findings and limits, study-wide: The long-lived group displayed more naive CD4+ cells, plus higher diversity, than the aged donors did.

A note on this clonotype: The antigen is undetermined.

PCR was performed a second time for 7 to 11 cycles using a sample-barcoded 5' primer and a J-beta primer mix. TCRdb ran MiXCR on the 5' RACE reads and lists one entry per CDR3 protein. This table holds 1.4 million or so distinct CDR3 sequences, approximately 42% found once. Germline lookup yields CDR1 KGHDR and CDR2 SFDVKD. The V end was cut by 3 bases, the J end by 0 bases, with 15 bases between. This CDR3 is 17 amino acids long. V is TRBV24-1 and J is TRBJ2-3; D is possibly TRBD2 (6 bases). Specimen: blood. The source of this sequence is a woman between 18 and 29 years old in good health. As DNA, the CDR3 is TGTGCCACCAGTGATCCCGGCCGGGGGACTAGCACAGATACGCAGTATTTT. Translating it yields CATSDPGRGTSTDTQYF.